This paragraph reports one T cell receptor beta chain. It was with 60 Vbeta and 13 Jbeta primers that the PCR ran. Sequencing used immunoSEQ multiplex PCR; TCRdb keeps in-frame clones, though not all of them. The sample shows 40,000 or so clones, and roughly 8% sits with its ten largest clones. This CDR3 has 15 residues. J was trimmed by 11 bases and V by 4 bases; bases with no gene match: 15. Germline CDR1 reads SGHRS; CDR2 reads YFSETQ. This specimen belongs to a study of cytomegalovirus exposure and HLA in healthy donors. This clonotype originated in a male donor in good health and CMV-seronegative. The sequenced sample consisted of PBMCs. The chain couples TRBV5-1 to TRBJ2-5; TRBD2 matches at 9 bases. CDR3 DNA sequence: TGCGCCAGCAGCCAGGGGCGCGGGAGGGCTTTTGAGCAGTACTTC. Amino acid sequence: CASSQGRGRAFEQYF.